A selection of T cell receptor beta chains follows, all from one sample in a study of response to subunit inactivated influenza vaccine. TCRdb reprocessed the RT-PCR reads via MiXCR and lists one record per CDR3 protein. In the table there are about 700,000 distinct CDR3 sequences, about 15% of which are singletons. This sample comprised PBMCs from blood, obtained less than 15 days before vaccination. The origin of the receptors is a man between 45 and 60 years old who received an inactivated influenza vaccine. CDR3s leave out the opening cysteine and the closing phenylalanine or tryptophan. D genes are given only for firm matches.

cdr3_length: 12; j_call: TRBJ2-2; d_call: TRBD2; v_call: TRBV6-2/TRBV6-3; cdr3_aa: ASSRGGDAGELF
cdr3_length: 13; j_call: TRBJ2-1; d_call: .; v_call: TRBV24-1; cdr3_aa: ATSGWRRNHNEQF
cdr3_length: 14; j_call: TRBJ2-3; d_call: TRBD1; v_call: TRBV24-1; cdr3_aa: ATSDANRGRTDTQY
cdr3_length: 11; j_call: TRBJ2-7; d_call: .; v_call: TRBV2; cdr3_aa: ASSGDGTYEQY
cdr3_length: 12; j_call: TRBJ2-3; d_call: .; v_call: TRBV6-2/TRBV6-3; cdr3_aa: ASSPQGSTDTQY
cdr3_length: 13; j_call: TRBJ2-4; d_call: .; v_call: TRBV6-2/TRBV6-3; cdr3_aa: ASSTSGAAKNIQY
cdr3_length: 13; j_call: TRBJ1-6; d_call: TRBD1; v_call: TRBV5-1; cdr3_aa: ASSPGQSGNSPLH
cdr3_length: 14; j_call: TRBJ2-5; d_call: TRBD2; v_call: TRBV20-1; cdr3_aa: SASGTSGRIRETQY
cdr3_length: 14; j_call: TRBJ2-2; d_call: .; v_call: TRBV7-2; cdr3_aa: ASSLRARSNTGELF
cdr3_length: 10; j_call: TRBJ2-1; d_call: .; v_call: TRBV5-1; cdr3_aa: ASSLPGNEQF
cdr3_length: 13; j_call: TRBJ2-2; d_call: .; v_call: TRBV7-2; cdr3_aa: ASSSLQSNTGELF
cdr3_length: 13; j_call: TRBJ2-5; d_call: .; v_call: TRBV19; cdr3_aa: ASSPTKLPSETQY
cdr3_length: 15; j_call: TRBJ2-5; d_call: TRBD2; v_call: TRBV7-8; cdr3_aa: ASSFPTSGIPQETQY
cdr3_length: 12; j_call: TRBJ1-2; d_call: .; v_call: TRBV12-3/TRBV12-4; cdr3_aa: ASRAKGFNYGYT
cdr3_length: 12; j_call: TRBJ2-7; d_call: .; v_call: TRBV12-3/TRBV12-4; cdr3_aa: ASSLGRDRYEQY
cdr3_length: 13; j_call: TRBJ2-5; d_call: TRBD1; v_call: TRBV7-9; cdr3_aa: ATKPGQGFLETQY
cdr3_length: 12; j_call: TRBJ2-7; d_call: .; v_call: TRBV20-1; cdr3_aa: SARLPGSASEQY
cdr3_length: 14; j_call: TRBJ2-2; d_call: TRBD1; v_call: TRBV5-1; cdr3_aa: ASSWAGTANTGELF
cdr3_length: 13; j_call: TRBJ2-2; d_call: TRBD2; v_call: TRBV29-1; cdr3_aa: SVEVWAGGTGELF
cdr3_length: 11; j_call: TRBJ2-1; d_call: .; v_call: TRBV4-2; cdr3_aa: ASSQDLSREQF
cdr3_length: 12; j_call: TRBJ2-7; d_call: TRBD2; v_call: TRBV11-3; cdr3_aa: ASSPGGISAEQY
cdr3_length: 11; j_call: TRBJ2-1; d_call: .; v_call: TRBV11-2; cdr3_aa: ASSSLGYNEQF
cdr3_length: 10; j_call: TRBJ2-7; d_call: TRBD1; v_call: TRBV30; cdr3_aa: AWAGGSYEQY
cdr3_length: 13; j_call: TRBJ2-3; d_call: .; v_call: TRBV5-1; cdr3_aa: ASSLRETSTDTQY
cdr3_length: 13; j_call: TRBJ2-3; d_call: .; v_call: TRBV14; cdr3_aa: ASSQEWVMGDTQY
cdr3_length: 14; j_call: TRBJ2-7; d_call: TRBD2; v_call: TRBV27; cdr3_aa: ASSPTSGGPSYEQY
cdr3_length: 12; j_call: TRBJ2-7; d_call: .; v_call: TRBV2; cdr3_aa: ASRIGQRSYEQY
cdr3_length: 12; j_call: TRBJ1-1; d_call: .; v_call: TRBV12-3/TRBV12-4; cdr3_aa: ASSSRRENTEAF
cdr3_length: 13; j_call: TRBJ2-1; d_call: TRBD2; v_call: TRBV18; cdr3_aa: ASSGTSGPYNEQF
cdr3_length: 12; j_call: TRBJ2-7; d_call: .; v_call: TRBV12-3/TRBV12-4; cdr3_aa: ASSPGGSLWEQY
cdr3_length: 10; j_call: TRBJ2-1; d_call: .; v_call: TRBV9; cdr3_aa: ASSVDLNEQF
cdr3_length: 12; j_call: TRBJ1-3; d_call: .; v_call: TRBV6-5; cdr3_aa: ASSYSRLGNTIY
cdr3_length: 11; j_call: TRBJ1-1; d_call: .; v_call: TRBV5-6; cdr3_aa: ASRRGGNTEAF
cdr3_length: 10; j_call: TRBJ1-4; d_call: .; v_call: TRBV20-1; cdr3_aa: SATLGEEKLF
cdr3_length: 14; j_call: TRBJ2-5; d_call: .; v_call: TRBV6-5; cdr3_aa: ASSYSLGGEVKTQY
cdr3_length: 12; j_call: TRBJ1-2; d_call: TRBD1; v_call: TRBV5-1; cdr3_aa: ASSPAGTGYGYT
cdr3_length: 14; j_call: TRBJ2-7; d_call: TRBD2; v_call: TRBV20-1; cdr3_aa: SARGSSGGASYEQY
cdr3_length: 12; j_call: TRBJ2-5; d_call: .; v_call: TRBV5-1; cdr3_aa: ASSYIRGGETQY
cdr3_length: 12; j_call: TRBJ1-1; d_call: .; v_call: TRBV7-9; cdr3_aa: ASSPWRVDTEAF
cdr3_length: 12; j_call: TRBJ2-7; d_call: .; v_call: TRBV5-1; cdr3_aa: ASSLWSPPNEQY
cdr3_length: 10; j_call: TRBJ2-7; d_call: .; v_call: TRBV20-1; cdr3_aa: SARGGTDEQY
cdr3_length: 12; j_call: TRBJ1-2; d_call: .; v_call: TRBV29-1; cdr3_aa: STGGGEQNYGYT
cdr3_length: 16; j_call: TRBJ2-3; d_call: TRBD1; v_call: TRBV7-3; cdr3_aa: ASSLMGGAGGSTDTQY
cdr3_length: 9; j_call: TRBJ1-1; d_call: .; v_call: TRBV7-2; cdr3_aa: ASMMDTEAF
cdr3_length: 16; j_call: TRBJ1-5; d_call: TRBD1; v_call: TRBV27; cdr3_aa: ASSYRGQGARGNQPQQ
cdr3_length: 9; j_call: TRBJ2-1; d_call: .; v_call: TRBV20-1; cdr3_aa: SASSANEQF
cdr3_length: 12; j_call: TRBJ1-6; d_call: .; v_call: TRBV20-1; cdr3_aa: SAIKDSFRSPLH
cdr3_length: 9; j_call: TRBJ2-1; d_call: .; v_call: TRBV29-1; cdr3_aa: SGLEGTEQF
cdr3_length: 14; j_call: TRBJ2-1; d_call: TRBD1; v_call: TRBV7-6; cdr3_aa: ASSERQGASYNEQF
cdr3_length: 10; j_call: TRBJ2-1; d_call: .; v_call: TRBV20-1; cdr3_aa: SARRTGGEQF
cdr3_length: 12; j_call: TRBJ2-5; d_call: TRBD1; v_call: TRBV28; cdr3_aa: ASSSLDRQETQY
cdr3_length: 12; j_call: TRBJ2-7; d_call: .; v_call: TRBV6-2/TRBV6-3; cdr3_aa: ASSYDRGVYEQY
cdr3_length: 14; j_call: TRBJ2-5; d_call: TRBD2; v_call: TRBV9; cdr3_aa: ASSVGASGNQETQY
cdr3_length: 13; j_call: TRBJ2-3; d_call: TRBD1; v_call: TRBV20-1; cdr3_aa: SARTGTAYTDTQY
cdr3_length: 10; j_call: TRBJ1-2; d_call: .; v_call: TRBV18; cdr3_aa: ASSEAPVGYT
cdr3_length: 13; j_call: TRBJ2-5; d_call: TRBD2; v_call: TRBV20-1; cdr3_aa: SARSNSGPGETQY
cdr3_length: 12; j_call: TRBJ2-7; d_call: .; v_call: TRBV7-3; cdr3_aa: ASSLINGFYEQY
cdr3_length: 11; j_call: TRBJ2-7; d_call: .; v_call: TRBV4-2; cdr3_aa: ASSHPQGLEQY
cdr3_length: 12; j_call: TRBJ1-1; d_call: .; v_call: TRBV20-1; cdr3_aa: SASPIARGTEAF